Below, 5 T cell receptor beta chains from the same sample are listed, as sequenced in a study of regulatory T cells in long-lasting Graves disease. Relying on iRepertoire HTBI primers and Arm-PCR of CDR3 regions, the team built TCR beta libraries. Each CDR3 protein gets one entry after TCRdb re-called the multiplex PCR reads with MiXCR. Here the sample spans about 560,000 distinct CDR3 sequences, 15% to 20% being singletons. As to time point: newly diagnosed GD, antithyroid drugs for less than 3 months. With RNA extracted from PBMCs as input, the TCR library was made. A further study also used this sample, focusing on T cells in Graves' hyperthyroidism and ophthalmopathy.

The starting material was peripheral blood mononuclear cells (PBMCs), obtained at new diagnosis, from a patient treated with antithyroid drugs. The receptors derive from a man younger than 30 with Graves disease.

This clonotype was counted at least ten times. V gene TRBV28 combines with J gene TRBJ1-1, with D maybe TRBD1 (5 bases). V gave up 5 bases and J gave up 8 bases, with 18 bases separating them. The CDR3 totals 14 residues. CDR1 is MDHEN, CDR2 SYDVKM, per germline. This chain's CDR3 is CASSITRGPPEAFF. DNA for the CDR3: TGTGCCAGCAGTATCACACGGGGCCCCCCAGAAGCTTTCTTT. Combining the CDR3 with reference TRBV28 and TRBJ1-1 gives the whole variable domain DVKVTQSSRYLVKRTGEKVFLECVQDMDHENMFWYRQDPGLGLRLIYFSYDVKMKEKGDIPEGYSVSREKKERFSLILESASTNQTSMYLCASSITRGPPEAFFGQGTRLTVV.

A few counts support this clonotype. The rearrangement joins TRBV28 to TRBJ1-1; D gene ambiguous. Germline values: CDR1 MDHEN, CDR2 SYDVKM. Trimming took off 7 bases at V and 1 base at J, with 10 bases between the two ends. The CDR3 is 13 residues long. The CDR3 reads CASTPRRNTEAFF. The CDR3, as DNA: TGTGCCAGCACCCCTAGAAGGAACACTGAAGCTTTCTTT. The full variable domain, its missing parts supplied by reference TRBV28 and TRBJ1-1, is DVKVTQSSRYLVKRTGEKVFLECVQDMDHENMFWYRQDPGLGLRLIYFSYDVKMKEKGDIPEGYSVSREKKERFSLILESASTNQTSMYLCASTPRRNTEAFFGQGTRLTVV.

This clonotype was recorded at least ten times. This chain links TRBV30 with TRBJ2-1; perhaps TRBD1 as D (6 bases). Germline V gives CDR1 GTSNPN, CDR2 SVGIG (reference sequence). The CDR3 has 15 residues. V was shortened by 0 bases and J by 7 bases, with 16 bases between the two germline ends. CDR3 in amino acids: CAWSVLGRRGNEQFF. CDR3 in DNA: TGTGCCTGGAGTGTACTGGGGAGAAGGGGGAATGAGCAGTTCTTC.

The V gene is TRBV11-3, the J gene TRBJ2-7; 7 bases map to TRBD1. CDR1 is SGHNT and CDR2 is YENEEA in the germline V gene. Trimming at V came to 0 bases and at J to 5 bases, leaving 10 bases not matched to a gene. The CDR3 has 16 amino acids. CDR3 protein: CASSLELRQGFDEQYF. The CDR3 DNA follows: TGTGCCAGCAGCTTAGAGCTGAGACAGGGTTTCGACGAGCAGTACTTC.

This clonotype was recorded only once. V is TRBV5-6 and J is TRBJ2-7; 8 positions agree with TRBD2. V shed 4 bases and J 0 bases; nucleotides not matched to a gene: 9. In germline, CDR1 is SGHDT, CDR2 YYEEEE. CDR3 length: 16 amino acids. CDR3: CASSGTREGSSYEQYF. For the CDR3, the DNA is TGTGCCAGCAGCGGAACCCGGGAGGGGAGCTCCTACGAGCAGTACTTC.